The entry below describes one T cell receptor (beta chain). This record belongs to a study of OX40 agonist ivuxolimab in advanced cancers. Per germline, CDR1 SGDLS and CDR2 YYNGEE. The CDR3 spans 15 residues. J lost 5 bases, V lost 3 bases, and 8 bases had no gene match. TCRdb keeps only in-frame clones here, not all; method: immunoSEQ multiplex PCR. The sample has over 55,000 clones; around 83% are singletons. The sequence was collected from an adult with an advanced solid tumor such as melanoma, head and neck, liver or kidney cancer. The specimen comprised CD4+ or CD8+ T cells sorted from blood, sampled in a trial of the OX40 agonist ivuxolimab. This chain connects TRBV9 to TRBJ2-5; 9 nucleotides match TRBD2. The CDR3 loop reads CASSALAGGPETQYF. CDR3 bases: TGTGCCAGCAGCGCCCTCGCGGGGGGGCCGGAGACCCAGTACTTC.